These 10 T cell receptor beta chains came from one sample sequenced in a study of post-analysis software for immune sequencing data. No antigen has been assigned to these receptors. Carried by the TCR beta cDNA libraries were unique molecular identifiers. TCRdb used MiXCR to reprocess the PCR reads, holding one entry per CDR3 protein. This table has hundreds of thousands of distinct CDR3 sequences, approximately 50% appearing once. Study-wide findings and caveats: Comparison of patients with controls showed about 5 TRBV segments more frequent in patients, TRBV5-6, TRBV5-1 and TRBV20-1 among them.

The specimen sequenced was blood. Source of these receptors: a girl aged 10-17 years with multiple sclerosis.

In DNA form, the CDR3 reads TGTGCCAGCAGTTACGGGGGACAGGGTTACGAGCAGTACTTC. This translates into CASSYGGQGYEQYF. The chain is built from TRBV6-5 and TRBJ2-7; TRBD1 agrees at 9 bases. This CDR3 has 14 residues. The germline CDR1 and CDR2 sequences are MNHEY and SVGAGI. V gave up 2 bases and J gave up 4 bases; unmatched junction bases: 3.

The rearrangement links TRBV5-6 to TRBJ2-5, with 15 bases matching TRBD2. There are 17 residues in the CDR3. The V and J ends lost 6 bases and 2 bases, in that order; junction bases with no gene match: 8. The germline gives CDR1 SGHDT, CDR2 YYEEEE. CDR3 sequence reads: CASTDLGLAGGQETQYF. CDR3 in DNA: TGTGCCAGCACCGATCTGGGACTAGCGGGGGGACAAGAGACCCAGTACTTC.

As DNA, the CDR3 is TGCAGCGGGGGACGCGCGCAAGAGACCCAGTACTTC. Its protein is CSGGRAQETQYF. The rearrangement links TRBV29-1 to TRBJ2-5, with D perhaps being TRBD1 or TRBD2 (5 bases each). Germline assignment: CDR1 SQVTM and CDR2 ANQGSEA. CDR3 length: 12 residues. Trimming took 7 bases from V and 2 from J, leaving 11 bases between them.

The chain carries TRBV5-1 and TRBJ2-7; tentatively, D is TRBD1 (6 bases). V lost 0 bases to trimming and J lost 2 bases, with 12 bases between them. The CDR3 consists of 15 residues. Germline V gives CDR1 SGHRS, CDR2 YFSETQ. The CDR3 nucleotides are TGCGCCAGCAGCTTGGGAGACAGGATAACCTACGAGCAGTACTTC. It is translated as CASSLGDRITYEQYF.

This chain joins TRBV29-1 and TRBJ1-2; D unclear. This CDR3 is 10 amino acids long. Germline V lookup: CDR1 SQVTM, CDR2 ANQGSEA. With 5 bases removed from V and 6 bases from J, the gap between germline ends came to 7 bases. The CDR3 sequence is CSVYEHGYTF. DNA for the CDR3: TGCAGCGTTTACGAGCATGGCTACACCTTC.

This rearrangement joins TRBV5-1 to TRBJ1-1; possible D gene TRBD1, 6 bases. The CDR3 loop spans 16 amino acids. Germline V gene data show CDR1 as SGHRS and CDR2 as YFSETQ. Trimming removed 2 bases at V and 0 bases at J, with 14 bases between. Written as DNA, the CDR3 is TGCGCCAGCAGCTTCAGTACAGGGCCAATGAACACTGAAGCTTTCTTT. Translating gives CASSFSTGPMNTEAFF.

This clonotype was detected once. The chain joins TRBV3-1 to TRBJ1-1; the match to TRBD1 covers 7 bases. The CDR3 is 15 amino acids. V lost 0 bases, J lost 1 base, and 2 bases stayed unmatched. The V gene's germline CDR1 is LGHDT and CDR2 YNNKEL (reference sequence). CDR3 bases: TGTGCCAGCAGCCAAGATAACAGGGGGAACACTGAAGCTTTCTTT. Translating it yields CASSQDNRGNTEAFF.

V and J are TRBV12-3 or TRBV12-4 and TRBJ2-3; no clear D gene. The CDR3 sequence is 14 residues long. V gave up 4 bases and J gave up 4 bases, with 12 bases separating them. Written as DNA, the CDR3 is TGTGCCAGCAGTTCCGGGTCGTACTCAGATACGCAGTATTTT. Amino acids: CASSSGSYSDTQYF.

The chain is built from TRBV5-5 and TRBJ1-1, with 7 nucleotides matching TRBD1. Germline CDR1 and CDR2: SGHKS and YYEKEE (reference sequence). The length of the CDR3 is 17 residues. Trimming removed 4 bases from V and 4 bases from J; junction bases left unmatched: 16. The CDR3 sequence: CASSLTPRGGAGTEAFF. For the CDR3, the DNA is TGTGCCAGCAGCCTCACCCCCAGGGGGGGCGCAGGCACTGAAGCTTTCTTT.

J is TRBJ2-1 and V is TRBV29-1, with D maybe TRBD2 (5 bases). Trimming removed 6 bases from V and 1 base from J, with 10 bases in between. Germline CDR1 is SQVTM and CDR2 is ANQGSEA. The CDR3 runs to 13 residues. In nucleotides, the CDR3 is TGCAGCGTGAGGGCGGATTCCTACAATGAGCAGTTCTTC. Translating it yields CSVRADSYNEQFF.